This TCR beta chain was captured in a study of blood T cell repertoires in COVID-19 (dated by TCRdb to the early 2020s). Regarding the research as a whole: Samples covering the acute and convalescent phases of COVID-19 were provided by collaborators in the United States, Italy and Spain. The samples were drawn from two sources: the first 160 participants of the ongoing ImmuneRACE study, and fewer than 1,500 subjects contributed by 6 global collaborators. Sample metadata almost always included a de-identified subject ID, COVID-19 status, age in years and sex. The dataset comprised deeply sampled blood TCRbeta repertoires from subjects exposed to, actively infected with, or recovered from COVID-19. HLA class I and class II types, where available, came from metadata supplied by the sample provider rather than from assay-based typing. The material from the prospective study consisted of cDNA or gDNA derived from T cells, B-cell-depleted T cells, or PBMCs. The repertoires were released in a freely available public database meant as a resource for research on the immune response to SARS-CoV-2. The full study reports these points: Clinical and demographic metadata were provided uncurated, with the amount varying by source and participant.

TCRbeta CDR3 regions were amplified from genomic DNA using the immunoSEQ Assay, a bias-controlled multiplex PCR. The authors processed their data as follows. Within the assay, amplification of reference gene primers was used to estimate how many nucleated cells each sample contained. To quantify the absolute abundance of each unique TCRbeta CDR3 rearrangement, sequence reads were collapsed and filtered. Productive Simpson clonality was computed per sample as the square root of Simpson's diversity index over productive rearrangements. Drawn from immuneACCESS, this table holds only the in-frame rearrangements with V and J called that TCRdb kept. Clones are partly lost; checked studies trace under half to an unresolved V gene and leave the rest unexplained. D and trimming come from the DNA, and the V and J calls and clone size come from that table. The sample contains about 340,000 clones, around 87% of them found a single time. The leading ten clones occupy about 6.3% of the sample.

Reading from cysteine to phenylalanine, the CDR3 counts 20 amino acids. Only the CDR3 portion is preserved as DNA: 60 bases, with reading frame beginning at the first base. Trimming removed 2 bases from V and 3 bases from J; the gene matches leave 16 bases unexplained. CDR1 and CDR2, per the germline V gene, are MNHEY and SVGEGT. One collaborating source in Seattle enrolled patients during active infection and followed them longitudinally through the course of disease. The collaborating institutions used their own protocols to collect whole blood in K2EDTA tubes. For TCRbeta analysis, collaborators shipped samples in one of three forms: frozen whole blood, isolated PBMCs, or DNA extracted from either of those sample types. To note about this clone: Its antigen has not been determined. Qualities for individual bases were not recorded, and no much larger clone is one base off.

The V and J genes are TRBV6-2 or TRBV6-3 and TRBJ2-7, and TRBD2 aligns with 13 junction nucleotides. The source is a woman aged 50 to 60 with COVID-19, enrolled during active disease. Sequencing input: peripheral blood. The sequence in DNA is TGTGCCAGCAGTTACCTTACCAAGACTAGCGGGAGGCCGGAGTACTACGAGCAGTACTTC. Its translation reads: CASSYLTKTSGRPEYYEQYF.